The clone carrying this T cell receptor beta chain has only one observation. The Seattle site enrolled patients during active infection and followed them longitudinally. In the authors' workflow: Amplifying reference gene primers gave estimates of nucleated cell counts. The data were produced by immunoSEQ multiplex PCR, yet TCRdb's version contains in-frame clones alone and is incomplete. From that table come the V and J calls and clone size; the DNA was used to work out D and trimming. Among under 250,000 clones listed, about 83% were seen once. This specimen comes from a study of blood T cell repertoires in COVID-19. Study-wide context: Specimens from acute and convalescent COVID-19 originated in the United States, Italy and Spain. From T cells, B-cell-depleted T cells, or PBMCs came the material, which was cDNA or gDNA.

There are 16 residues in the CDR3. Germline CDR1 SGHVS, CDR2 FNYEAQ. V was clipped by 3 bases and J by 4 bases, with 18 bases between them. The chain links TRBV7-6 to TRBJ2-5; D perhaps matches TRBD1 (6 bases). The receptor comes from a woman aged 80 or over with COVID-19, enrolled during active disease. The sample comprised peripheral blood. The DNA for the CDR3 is TGTGCCAGCAGCTTGAGGGGACATTGGAGGTTAGAGACCCAGTACTTC. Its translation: CASSLRGHWRLETQYF.